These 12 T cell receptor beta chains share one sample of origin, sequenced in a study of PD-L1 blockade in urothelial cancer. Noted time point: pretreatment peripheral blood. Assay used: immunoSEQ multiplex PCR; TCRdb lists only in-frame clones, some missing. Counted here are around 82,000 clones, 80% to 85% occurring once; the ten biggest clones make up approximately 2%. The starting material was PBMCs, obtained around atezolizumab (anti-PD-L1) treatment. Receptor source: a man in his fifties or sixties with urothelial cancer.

This chain's CDR3 is CASIGAGPTYNEQFF. The CDR3 nucleotides are TGTGCCAGCATAGGGGCGGGACCCACCTACAATGAGCAGTTCTTC. The chain carries TRBV6-1 and TRBJ2-1; D is perhaps TRBD2 (6 bases). Trimming took 7 bases from V and 2 from J, leaving 15 bases between them. There are 15 residues in the CDR3. Germline assignment: CDR1 MNHNS and CDR2 SASEGT.

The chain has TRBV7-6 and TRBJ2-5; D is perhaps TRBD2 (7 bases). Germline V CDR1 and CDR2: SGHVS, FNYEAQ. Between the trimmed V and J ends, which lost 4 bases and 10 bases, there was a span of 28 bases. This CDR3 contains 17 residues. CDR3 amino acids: CASSSTGGRGAPGDQYF. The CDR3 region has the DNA TGTGCCAGCAGCTCAACCGGGGGGCGAGGGGCCCCAGGGGACCAGTACTTC.

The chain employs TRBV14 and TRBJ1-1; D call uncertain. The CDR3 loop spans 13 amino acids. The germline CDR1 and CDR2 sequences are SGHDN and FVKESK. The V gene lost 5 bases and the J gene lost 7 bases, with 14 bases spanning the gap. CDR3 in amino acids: CASSWREKGEAFF. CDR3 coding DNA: TGTGCCAGCAGCTGGAGGGAGAAGGGTGAAGCTTTCTTT.

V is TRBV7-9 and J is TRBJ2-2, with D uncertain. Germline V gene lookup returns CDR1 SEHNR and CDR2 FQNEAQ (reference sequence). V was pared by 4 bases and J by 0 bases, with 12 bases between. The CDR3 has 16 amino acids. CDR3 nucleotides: TGTGCCAGCAGCTCAGACTTAGAACCGAACACCGGGGAGCTGTTTTTT. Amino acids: CASSSDLEPNTGELFF.

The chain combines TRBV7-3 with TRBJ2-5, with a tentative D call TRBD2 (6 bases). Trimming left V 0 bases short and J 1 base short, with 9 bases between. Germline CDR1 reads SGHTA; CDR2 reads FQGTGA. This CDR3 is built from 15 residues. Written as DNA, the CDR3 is TGTGCCAGCAGCTTAACCGGAGCGGGCCAAGAGACCCAGTACTTC. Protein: CASSLTGAGQETQYF. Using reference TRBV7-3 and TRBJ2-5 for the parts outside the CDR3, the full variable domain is GAGVSQTPSNKVTEKGKYVELRCDPISGHTALYWYRQSLGQGPEFLIYFQGTGAADDSGLPNDRFFAVRPEGSVSTLKIQRTERGDSAVYLCASSLTGAGQETQYFGPGTRLLVL.

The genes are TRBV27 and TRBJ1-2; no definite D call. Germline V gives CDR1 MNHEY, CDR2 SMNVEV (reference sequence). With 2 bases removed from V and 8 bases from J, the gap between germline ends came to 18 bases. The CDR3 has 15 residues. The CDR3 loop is CASSLNYDKVYGYTF. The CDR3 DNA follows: TGTGCCAGCAGTTTAAATTACGACAAGGTGTACGGCTACACCTTC.

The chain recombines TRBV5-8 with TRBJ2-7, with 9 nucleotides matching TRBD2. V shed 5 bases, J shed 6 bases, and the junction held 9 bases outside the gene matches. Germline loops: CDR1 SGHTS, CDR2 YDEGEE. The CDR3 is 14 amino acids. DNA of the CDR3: TGTGCCAGCAGAGATAGCGGGAGATCCCCCGAGCAGTACTTC. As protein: CASRDSGRSPEQYF. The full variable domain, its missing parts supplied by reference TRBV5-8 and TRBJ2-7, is EAGVTQSPTHLIKTRGQQATLRCSPISGHTSVYWYQQALGLGLQFLLWYDEGEERNRGNFPPRFSGRQFPNYSSELNVNALELEDSALYLCASRDSGRSPEQYFGPGTRLTVT.

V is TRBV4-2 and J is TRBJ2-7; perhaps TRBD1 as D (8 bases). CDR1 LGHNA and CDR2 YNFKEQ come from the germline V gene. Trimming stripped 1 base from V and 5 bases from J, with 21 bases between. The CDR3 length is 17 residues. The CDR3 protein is CASSQGGGQALLNEQYF. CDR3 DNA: TGTGCCAGCAGCCAAGGGGGGGGACAGGCCCTCCTCAACGAGCAGTACTTC.

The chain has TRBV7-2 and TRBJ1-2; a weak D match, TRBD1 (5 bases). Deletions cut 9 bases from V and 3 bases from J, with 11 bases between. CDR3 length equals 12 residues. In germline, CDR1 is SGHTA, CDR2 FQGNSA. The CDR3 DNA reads TGTGCCAGTCGTGGGGGGGACTATGGCTACACCTTC. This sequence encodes CASRGGDYGYTF.

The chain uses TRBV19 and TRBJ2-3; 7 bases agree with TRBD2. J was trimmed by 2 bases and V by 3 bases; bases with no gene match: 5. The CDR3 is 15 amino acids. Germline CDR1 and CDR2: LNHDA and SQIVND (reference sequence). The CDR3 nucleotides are TGTGCCAGTAGTATCGTGGGAGGGTTCACAGATACGCAGTATTTT. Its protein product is CASSIVGGFTDTQYF.

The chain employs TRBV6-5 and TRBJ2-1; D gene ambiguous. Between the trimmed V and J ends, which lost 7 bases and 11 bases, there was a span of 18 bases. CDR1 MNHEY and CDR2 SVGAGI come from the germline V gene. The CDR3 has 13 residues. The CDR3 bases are TGTGCCAGCACCGGTGCTGGTTCAACCCAGCAGTTCTTC. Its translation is CASTGAGSTQQFF.

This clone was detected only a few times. For the CDR3, the DNA is TGCGCCAGCAGCCAAGATGACCCGGTGGGACAGGACGAGCAGTACTTC. Amino acid sequence: CASSQDDPVGQDEQYF. This chain links TRBV4-3 with TRBJ2-7, with 8 bases lining up with TRBD1. The CDR3 is 16 amino acids. Germline CDR1 LGHNA, CDR2 YSLEER. J gave up 5 bases and V 0 bases, and 9 bases lay outside the gene matches.